The clone carrying this T cell receptor (beta chain) was seen only once. Its antigen is unknown. These data belong to a study of PD-1 blockade in classical Hodgkin lymphoma. The study's findings and limits: Complete responders' diversity at baseline resembled that of newly diagnosed patients. Before treatment, TCR diversity in newly diagnosed patients was reportedly lower than in healthy donors. In CD4+ cells, TCR diversity went up significantly by C4D1, but in CD8+ cells it did not. Repertoire differences lack defined causes, possibly disease activity or prior therapy.

Repertoires were generated with immunoSEQ multiplex PCR, while TCRdb's copy carries only in-frame clones and drops some. The table lists around 15,000 clones, around 86% of them singletons, with around a sixth in the top ten. Time point indicated: cycle 4 day 1 (C4D1), after six to seven weeks of nivolumab. After autologous stem cell transplantation all patients relapsed, and prior brentuximab vedotin exposure differed between cohorts. It was by magnetic negative selection that CD8+ T cells were isolated from thawed PBMCs. The sequence was obtained from a human donor with classical Hodgkin lymphoma. The sample in question was CD8+ T cells from blood, obtained before the fourth cycle of nivolumab.

CDR3 DNA sequence: TGCAGTGCTGGACCCCAGTACTTC. Protein sequence: CSAGPQYF. This rearrangement joins TRBV20-1 to TRBJ2-7; D unresolved. This CDR3 is 8 amino acids long. The V end lost 5 bases, the J end lost 10 bases, and 6 bases lay between the germline ends. CDR1 is DFQATT and CDR2 is SNEGSKA in the germline V gene (reference sequence).